These T cell receptor beta chains were read from a single sample in a study of T cells after yellow fever vaccination. TCRdb itself ran the 5' RACE reads through MiXCR, one entry per CDR3 protein. The sample has 510,000 or so distinct CDR3 sequences, 15% to 20% seen once. The sequencing here drew on PBMCs, taken 15 days after the yellow fever booster vaccination. Receptors originate from a man younger than 40 who received the YFV17D yellow fever vaccine. Both conserved end residues are part of each CDR3. Fields, in order: D gene, clone size, V gene, J gene, CDR3 protein, CDR3 DNA. A D gene is named only where the DNA matches it firmly. Not all rows give a size; the values are once, few, many and, for expanded clones, a class.

>TRBD1|few|TRBV4-3|TRBJ1-6
CASSPKPGQENSPLHF
TGCGCCAGCAGCCCGAAACCGGGACAGGAGAATTCACCCCTCCACTTT
>-|few|TRBV6-1|TRBJ2-5
CASSSGRKVTQYF
TGTGCCAGCAGCTCTGGGAGGAAGGTGACCCAGTACTTC
>TRBD2|-|TRBV5-6|TRBJ2-5
CASSPFRGSVQETQYF
TGTGCCAGCAGCCCCTTCCGCGGGAGCGTCCAAGAGACCCAGTACTTC
>TRBD2|-|TRBV4-3|TRBJ2-1
CASSQRQLARSSYNEQFF
TGCGCCAGCAGCCAGCGCCAACTAGCGCGTAGCTCCTACAATGAGCAGTTCTTC
>-|-|TRBV7-9|TRBJ1-2
CASSPPARVLEGYTF
TGTGCCAGCAGCCCCCCAGCCCGGGTCCTCGAAGGCTACACCTTC
>TRBD1|few|TRBV15|TRBJ2-7
CATSNRGDYEQYF
TGTGCCACCAGCAACAGGGGCGACTACGAGCAGTACTTC
>-|-|TRBV19|TRBJ2-7
CASSIPGFLNEQYF
TGTGCCAGTAGTATACCCGGGTTTTTGAACGAGCAGTACTTC
>-|-|TRBV3-1|TRBJ2-5
CASSPTGTSQETQYF
TGTGCCAGCAGCCCCACCGGGACATCCCAAGAGACCCAGTACTTC
>TRBD2|few|TRBV20-1|TRBJ2-1
CSARLGLAGSPTSDEQFF
TGCAGTGCTAGGTTGGGGCTAGCGGGAAGCCCAACAAGCGATGAGCAGTTCTTC
>TRBD1|few|TRBV7-8|TRBJ2-7
CASSHRQGPYEQYF
TGTGCCAGCAGCCATAGACAGGGTCCCTACGAGCAGTACTTC
>TRBD2|-|TRBV7-2|TRBJ2-7
CASTWTSGYEQYF
TGTGCCAGCACATGGACTAGCGGTTACGAGCAGTACTTC
>TRBD2|-|TRBV2|TRBJ2-5
CASSEMGGSGETQYF
TGTGCCAGCAGTGAAATGGGCGGGAGCGGAGAGACCCAGTACTTC
>TRBD1|few|TRBV24-1|TRBJ2-7
CATRPKGDQGDYEQYF
TGTGCCACCAGACCGAAGGGGGACCAGGGGGACTACGAGCAGTACTTC
>TRBD1|-|TRBV4-3|TRBJ2-7
CASSQVPGGGYEQYF
TGCGCCAGCAGCCAAGTTCCAGGGGGCGGGTACGAGCAGTACTTC
>-|few|TRBV4-3|TRBJ1-1
CASSNNWGFLDTEAFF
TGCGCCAGCAGCAATAATTGGGGCTTCCTGGACACTGAAGCTTTCTTT
>TRBD1|few|TRBV5-1|TRBJ2-7
CASSNRTGPNYEQYF
TGCGCCAGCAGCAACCGGACAGGGCCCAACTACGAGCAGTACTTC
>-|few|TRBV7-9|TRBJ1-4
CASKTVTEKLFF
TGTGCCAGCAAGACAGTTACCGAAAAACTGTTTTTT
>TRBD2|-|TRBV5-4|TRBJ2-1
CASSLANSGSGNEQFF
TGTGCCAGCAGCTTGGCCAACAGCGGGAGCGGCAATGAGCAGTTCTTC
>-|-|TRBV5-6|TRBJ2-2
CASSLARQSPGELFF
TGTGCCAGCAGCTTGGCCCGGCAGTCTCCCGGGGAGCTGTTTTTT
>-|-|TRBV7-3|TRBJ2-3
CASSNRGGVTDTQYF
TGTGCCAGCAGTAACAGGGGGGGAGTTACAGATACGCAGTATTTT
>-|-|TRBV4-3|TRBJ2-7
CASSSGTNYEQYF
TGCGCCAGCAGCTCTGGGACCAACTACGAGCAGTACTTC
>-|-|TRBV28|TRBJ2-7
CASSLVQAYEQYF
TGTGCCAGCAGTTTAGTCCAGGCCTACGAGCAGTACTTC
>-|-|TRBV10-3|TRBJ2-5
CATKSSGEETQYF
TGTGCCACCAAGTCGTCGGGGGAAGAGACCCAGTACTTC
>-|few|TRBV6-6|TRBJ1-2
CASLGPNYGYTF
TGTGCCAGCCTGGGCCCGAACTATGGCTACACCTTC
>-|few|TRBV20-1|TRBJ2-7
CSAGGTASYEQYF
TGCAGTGCTGGGGGGACAGCTTCCTACGAGCAGTACTTC